These T cell receptor beta chains were read from a single sample in a study of cytomegalovirus exposure and HLA in healthy donors. The assay was immunoSEQ multiplex PCR, and TCRdb's table has in-frame clones only and misses some. The sample has approximately 280,000 clones, roughly 88% seen once. The sequencing input was PBMCs. The receptors here all came from a man aged 35 to 55 in good health and CMV-seropositive. Both conserved end residues are part of each CDR3. The order of the fields is D gene, V gene, clone size, J gene, CDR3 length, CDR3 DNA, CDR3 protein. The D gene is left open where the match is weak. Clone size is stated in some rows and not others, as once, few, many or a class when expanded.

>.|TRBV28|.|TRBJ2-5|11
TGTGCCAGCAGTTTATCCGGGACCCAGTACTTC
CASSLSGTQYF
>TRBD2|TRBV28|.|TRBJ2-3|17
TGTGCCAGCCTCCCCAGCGGACTAGCGGCCACCACAGATACGCAGTATTTT
CASLPSGLAATTDTQYF
>TRBD1|TRBV10-1|.|TRBJ2-5|14
TGCGCCAGCAGTGGGGGACAGGGCCAGCGGGCCCAGTACTTC
CASSGGQGQRAQYF
>TRBD1|TRBV6-1|.|TRBJ2-7|17
TGTGCCAGCAGTGGAAGGAGGACAGGGGCCTCGGACTACGAGCAGTACTTC
CASSGRRTGASDYEQYF
>.|TRBV7-7|.|TRBJ2-5|13
TGTGCTAGCAGCTTAGTAGGGGTGGAGACCCAGTACTTC
CASSLVGVETQYF
>TRBD1|TRBV7-9|.|TRBJ2-6|17
TGTGCCAGCAGCCCCGACAGGGCCCTCGCGGGGGCCAACGTCCTGACTTTC
CASSPDRALAGANVLTF
>.|TRBV7-9|.|TRBJ2-2|14
TGTGCCAGCAGCACTCCGACAAACACCGGGGAGCTGTTTTTT
CASSTPTNTGELFF
>.|TRBV4-1|once|TRBJ2-5|16
TGCGCCAGCAGCCAAGATCGTGGAGGGCAGTCAGAGACCCAGTACTTC
CASSQDRGGQSETQYF
>TRBD2|TRBV5-4|once|TRBJ2-2|16
TGTGCCAGCAGCTTGAAGCGGGAGATTGGGACCGGGGAGCTGTTTTTT
CASSLKREIGTGELFF
>.|TRBV7-6|.|TRBJ2-3|12
TGTGCCAGCAGCTCAAGCACAGATACGCAGTATTTT
CASSSSTDTQYF
>.|TRBV7-9|.|TRBJ2-4|16
TGTGCCAGCAGCTTAGGGGGCAGATTAGCCAAAAACATTCAGTACTTC
CASSLGGRLAKNIQYF
>.|TRBV7-8|.|TRBJ2-1|15
TGTGCCAGCAGCCATGACGGGAGCTCCTACAATGAGCAGTTCTTC
CASSHDGSSYNEQFF
>.|TRBV7-9|.|TRBJ2-4|16
TGTGCCAGCAGCTTAGAGACAGCTTCTGCCAAAAACATTCAGTACTTC
CASSLETASAKNIQYF
>TRBD1|TRBV28|.|TRBJ1-4|13
TGTGCCAGCCTGACAGGGGGAGCTGAAAAACTGTTTTTT
CASLTGGAEKLFF
>TRBD1|TRBV11-2|.|TRBJ2-7|18
TGTGCCAGCAGCTTGATTAGATACCGGGACAGGTGGTCCTACGAGCAGTACTTC
CASSLIRYRDRWSYEQYF
>TRBD1|TRBV7-9|few|TRBJ2-2|15
TGTGCCAGCAGCTCCGGACAGGGGTGGACCGGGGAGCTGTTTTTT
CASSSGQGWTGELFF
>TRBD1|TRBV9|.|TRBJ2-1|16
TGTGCCAGCAGCATGAGACCGGGACAGGGGGCTAATGAGCAGTTCTTC
CASSMRPGQGANEQFF
>.|TRBV29-1|few|TRBJ1-1|17
TGCAGCGTGCCCAGAAGTGGGAGACGGCATATGAACACTGAAGCTTTCTTT
CSVPRSGRRHMNTEAFF
>TRBD2|TRBV5-1|.|TRBJ2-1|14
TGCGCCAGCACCCAGACTAGCGGGAGGGAAGAGCAGTTCTTC
CASTQTSGREEQFF
>TRBD2|TRBV9|.|TRBJ2-1|16
TGTGCCAGCAGCGTAGGTGAAGCGGGAGGGGACAATGAGCAGTTCTTC
CASSVGEAGGDNEQFF
>.|TRBV4-1|.|TRBJ2-7|16
TGCGCCAGCAGCCAAGAATGGACGACAGGACCCTACGAGCAGTACTTC
CASSQEWTTGPYEQYF
>TRBD2|TRBV4-1|once|TRBJ2-7|13
TGCGCCAGCAGCCTTTGGAGCGGGGTCGAGCAGTACTTC
CASSLWSGVEQYF
>TRBD1|TRBV7-2|.|TRBJ1-1|14
TGTGCCAGCAGCTTAATAGGACAGGGTACAACGGCTTTCTTT
CASSLIGQGTTAFF
>TRBD2|TRBV19|.|TRBJ2-1|15
TGTGCCAGTAGTCCCGCGGGAGCTTTGGGCAATGAGCAGTTCTTC
CASSPAGALGNEQFF
>TRBD1|TRBV5-6|.|TRBJ1-5|14
TGTGCCAGCAGCTTTGGGCAGGGGGCACAGCCCCAGCATTTT
CASSFGQGAQPQHF
>.|TRBV27|.|TRBJ1-1|13
TGTGCCAGCAGTTTAAAGGACAGACTTGAAGCTTTCTTT
CASSLKDRLEAFF
>.|TRBV29-1|.|TRBJ2-5|15
TGCAGCGTTGAAGAGCCCCGGACAGCCCAAGAGACCCAGTACTTC
CSVEEPRTAQETQYF
>TRBD1|TRBV18|.|TRBJ2-1|17
TGTGCCAGCTCAGAGAGGAGCTTTGACCAGGGGGCCAATGAGCAGTTCTTC
CASSERSFDQGANEQFF
>TRBD2|TRBV19|.|TRBJ2-3|16
TGTGCCAGTAGCCCGACTAGCGGGAGTTTCACAGATACGCAGTATTTT
CASSPTSGSFTDTQYF
>TRBD1|TRBV28|once|TRBJ1-4|16
TGTGCCAGCAGTTTCCCCAGGGGGACAGGGGGTGAAAAACTGTTTTTT
CASSFPRGTGGEKLFF
>TRBD2|TRBV11-2|.|TRBJ2-7|18
TGTGCCAGCAGCCCGATATCGCGTACTAGCGGGAAGGGGTACGAGCAGTACTTC
CASSPISRTSGKGYEQYF
>TRBD2|TRBV5-1|.|TRBJ2-1|16
TGCGCCAGCAGCCCCCCGCGGGGGAGTAGTGTCAATGAGCAGTTCTTC
CASSPPRGSSVNEQFF
>TRBD1|TRBV7-2|.|TRBJ2-2|17
TGTGCCAGCAGCTTGGCACCCGGGACAGGGGGTCGTTGGGAGCTGTTTTTT
CASSLAPGTGGRWELFF
>TRBD1|TRBV2|.|TRBJ1-3|14
TGTGCCAGCAGTGGGGACAGGGCTGGAAACACCATATATTTT
CASSGDRAGNTIYF
>TRBD1|TRBV27|.|TRBJ1-1|14
TGTGCCAGCAGTTTGGGACAGGGGAACACTGAAGCTTTCTTT
CASSLGQGNTEAFF
>.|TRBV7-9|.|TRBJ2-7|12
TGTTCCAGCAGCTCCCTAAACTACGAGCAGTACTTC
CSSSSLNYEQYF
>.|TRBV10-1|.|TRBJ2-5|14
TGCGCCAGCAGTGAGCACGGGGTTGAAGAGACCCAGTACTTC
CASSEHGVEETQYF
>.|TRBV5-1|.|TRBJ1-1|12
TGCGCCAGCAGCTTGGTTCAGGGTTCGGCTTTCTTT
CASSLVQGSAFF
>.|TRBV4-1|.|TRBJ2-7|16
TGCGCCAGCAGCCAAGGGCCAGGGATTGCGGACTACGAGCAGTACTTC
CASSQGPGIADYEQYF
>TRBD2|TRBV2|.|TRBJ2-4|17
TGTGCCAGCAGTGAAGGGGGGGCACTAGCGGGAGAGGTCATTCAGTACTTC
CASSEGGALAGEVIQYF
>.|TRBV28|.|TRBJ1-1|14
TGTGCCAGCAGTCTTCAGGGTTCGAACACTGAAGCTTTCTTT
CASSLQGSNTEAFF
>.|TRBV5-1|.|TRBJ2-3|17
TGCGCCAGCAGCTTGTCTGTGAGGGAGGAGACCACAGATACGCAGTATTTT
CASSLSVREETTDTQYF
>TRBD1|TRBV28|once|TRBJ1-2|15
TGTGCCAGCAGCCTGATATCCGGGACAGTTTATGGCTACACCTTC
CASSLISGTVYGYTF
>.|TRBV19|.|TRBJ1-5|15
TGTGCCAGTAGTATCGGGCAGGGTCCCGATCAGCCCCAGCATTTT
CASSIGQGPDQPQHF
>.|TRBV7-8|.|TRBJ1-4|15
TGTGCCAGCAGCTCGAGGGGGAACTCTAATGAAAAACTGTTTTTT
CASSSRGNSNEKLFF
>TRBD1|TRBV6-6|.|TRBJ1-2|16
TGTGCCAGCAGGCCGATTTACAGGGGGCGCGACTATGGCTACACCTTC
CASRPIYRGRDYGYTF
>TRBD2|TRBV4-1|few|TRBJ2-7|15
TGCGCCAGCAGCCAAGAGCGGGGGTGGTCTTACGAGCAGTACTTC
CASSQERGWSYEQYF
>TRBD1|TRBV11-2|.|TRBJ2-1|15
TGTGCCAGCAGCTCCGGGACAGGGAATCACAATGAGCAGTTCTTC
CASSSGTGNHNEQFF